The rows below give T cell receptor beta chains drawn from one sample of a study of radiation and T cells in renal cell carcinoma. Assay: immunoSEQ multiplex PCR; the TCRdb copy retains only in-frame clones and omits some. The data show 14,000 to 15,000 clones, around 62% seen once. The material sequenced was tumor tissue, taken from a patient whose treatment was nephrectomy without radiotherapy. These receptors were obtained from a man aged 55 to 69 with renal cell carcinoma. Both conserved end residues are part of each CDR3.

TRBJ2-7	TRBV11-1	CASSFDRGTYEQYF
TRBJ2-5	TRBV11-3	CASSLAEGETQYF
TRBJ2-3	TRBV27	CASSRLGGNTQYF
TRBJ1-2	TRBV28	CASSQIYREYGYTF
TRBJ2-3	TRBV29-1	CSVALITDTQYF
TRBJ1-1	TRBV18	CASSPGAGQGNTEAFF
TRBJ1-5	TRBV9	CASSVDSGGYQPQHF
TRBJ1-1	TRBV10-3	CAISESVIEGEAFF
TRBJ2-7	TRBV6-6	CASIGPGTISSYEQYF
TRBJ1-4	TRBV14	CASSQAGAGDEKLFF
TRBJ2-1	TRBV6-5	CASSSGTSGMVGEQFF
TRBJ2-7	TRBV19	CASSIVPASSYEQYF
TRBJ2-2	TRBV7-3	CASSLISGLNSGELFF
TRBJ2-5	TRBV18	CASSKTVKETQYF
TRBJ2-6	TRBV2	CASSGGLDSGANVLTF
TRBJ2-4	TRBV29-1	CSVGQGTAKNIQYF
TRBJ2-5	TRBV20-1	CSARGETQYF
TRBJ1-1	TRBV14	CASSQVYRLRAGLGEAFF
TRBJ1-4	TRBV19	CASRVGSEKLFF
TRBJ2-7	TRBV7-2	CASSSTLLYEQYF
TRBJ1-2	TRBV19	CASSLQGAQGYGYTF
TRBJ2-7	TRBV6-1	CASSEVGTGWDEQYF
TRBJ2-3	TRBV2	CASSGALAGLTGQPDTQYF
TRBJ2-1	TRBV9	CASSVAAGRNEQFF
TRBJ1-2	TRBV28	CASSWGQNYGYTF
TRBJ1-1	TRBV27	CASSLNGQGRHVAYEAFF
TRBJ2-1	TRBV11-1	CASSLDPPGPQGAYNEQFF
TRBJ2-3	TRBV14	CASSQETLTSTQYF
TRBJ1-5	TRBV5-6	CASSLIGDQGHQPQHF
TRBJ2-7	TRBV5-4	CASSLGARSYEQYF
TRBJ2-7	TRBV19	CATRDGTGAYEQYF